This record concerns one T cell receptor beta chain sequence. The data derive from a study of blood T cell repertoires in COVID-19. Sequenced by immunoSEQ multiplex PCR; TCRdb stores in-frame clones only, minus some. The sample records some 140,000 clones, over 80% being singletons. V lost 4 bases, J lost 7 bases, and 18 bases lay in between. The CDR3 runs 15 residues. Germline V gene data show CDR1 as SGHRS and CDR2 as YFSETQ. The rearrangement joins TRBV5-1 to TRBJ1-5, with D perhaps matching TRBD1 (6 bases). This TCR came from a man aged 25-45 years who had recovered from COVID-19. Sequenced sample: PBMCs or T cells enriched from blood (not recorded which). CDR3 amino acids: CASSPTPGQEQPQHF. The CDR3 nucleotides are TGCGCCAGCAGCCCCACCCCGGGACAAGAGCAGCCCCAGCATTTT.